This T cell receptor beta chain was observed in a study of regulatory and conventional T cells in RAG deficiency. V gave up 4 bases and J gave up 0 bases; unmatched junction bases: 16. The CDR3 is made up of 19 amino acids. The germline V gene has CDR1 SGHTA and CDR2 FQGNSA. Profiling relied on immunoSEQ multiplex PCR, and the TCRdb table lists in-frame clones only, not all of them. This table has about 9,100 clones, about 93% appearing once. The sorted conventional CD4+ T cells were CD25-low and CD127-high, with genomic DNA sequenced. This chain links TRBV7-2 with TRBJ2-7; 9 positions match TRBD1. The receptor was derived from a human donor with RAG deficiency presenting as severe combined immunodeficiency. Material: CD4+ effector T cells sorted from blood. The CDR3 loop reads CASSSSGTGRIRLSYEQYF. The CDR3 DNA reads TGTGCCAGCAGCTCGTCCGGGACAGGGAGAATCCGGCTCTCCTACGAGCAGTACTTC.